The rows below give T cell receptor beta chains drawn from one sample of a study of T cells in Graves' hyperthyroidism and ophthalmopathy. TCRdb reprocessed the multiplex PCR reads with MiXCR, giving one entry per CDR3 protein. The sample has 450,000 to 700,000 distinct CDR3 sequences; roughly 50% are singletons. The sample comprised peripheral blood or thyroid tissue (not recorded which). The receptors here all came from an adult woman with Graves' disease, either hyperthyroidism or ophthalmopathy (not recorded which). Both conserved end residues are part of each CDR3. The D gene is left open where the match is weak. The size of a clone is reported for some rows only, either as once, few or many, or as a class for expanded clones.

j_gene | abundance | d_gene | v_gene | CDR3aa | CDR3nt
TRBJ1-2 | few | . | TRBV20-1 | CSARDPTLAYGYTF | TGCAGTGCTAGAGACCCCACCCTGGCCTATGGCTACACCTTC
TRBJ2-2 | . | . | TRBV7-6 | CASTEMITNTGELFF | TGTGCCAGCACCGAGATGATAACGAACACCGGGGAGCTGTTTTTT
TRBJ2-2 | many | TRBD1 | TRBV7-6 | CASSLVILPGQVITGELFF | TGTGCCAGCAGCTTAGTTATCCTGCCGGGACAGGTCATCACCGGGGAGCTGTTTTTT
TRBJ1-2 | . | . | TRBV7-2 | CASSSQSYGYTF | TGTGCCAGCAGTTCACAATCCTATGGCTACACCTTC
TRBJ1-6 | once | . | TRBV7-2 | CASSQTGSPLHF | TGTGCCAGCAGCCAAACTGGATCACCCCTCCACTTT
TRBJ1-2 | . | . | TRBV27 | CASSLSPDGYTF | TGTGCCAGCAGTTTATCTCCCGATGGCTACACCTTC
TRBJ2-2 | few | . | TRBV30 | CAWSVRWKGELFF | TGTGCCTGGAGTGTACGTTGGAAAGGGGAGCTGTTTTTT
TRBJ2-7 | many | TRBD2 | TRBV20-1 | CSAPRTSGNYEQYF | TGCAGTGCCCCCAGGACTAGCGGGAACTACGAGCAGTACTTC
TRBJ2-7 | few | TRBD2 | TRBV18 | CASSPRSGISYEQYF | TGTGCCAGCTCACCACGTAGCGGGATATCCTACGAGCAGTACTTC
TRBJ2-5 | . | TRBD2 | TRBV7-3 | CASSVDPGRGQETQYF | TGTGCCAGCAGCGTGGACCCTGGGAGGGGCCAAGAGACCCAGTACTTC
TRBJ2-5 | . | TRBD1 | TRBV7-2 | CASSLGATGGSGETQYF | TGTGCCAGCAGCTTAGGTGCGACAGGGGGTTCAGGCGAGACCCAGTACTTC
TRBJ1-4 | . | . | TRBV7-9 | CASSLGASNEKLFF | TGTGCCAGCAGCTTAGGGGCGAGTAATGAAAAACTGTTTTTT
TRBJ1-1 | . | . | TRBV20-1 | CSALDRLKNTEAFF | TGCAGTGCCTTAGACCGCTTAAAGAACACTGAAGCTTTCTTT
TRBJ2-5 | . | . | TRBV29-1 | CSVANRVEQGGAQYF | TGCAGCGTCGCTAACAGGGTTGAGCAAGGAGGGGCCCAGTACTTC
TRBJ2-7 | . | . | TRBV6-1 | CASRREGSLYEQYF | TGTGCCAGCAGGCGAGAGGGCAGCCTCTACGAGCAGTACTTC
TRBJ1-4 | . | . | TRBV2 | CASTEEAVEKLFF | TGTGCCAGCACCGAGGAGGCGGTTGAAAAACTGTTTTTT
TRBJ1-1 | . | . | TRBV28 | CASSVTGIMNTEAFF | TGTGCCAGCAGTGTGACGGGGATCATGAACACTGAAGCTTTCTTT
TRBJ1-2 | many | . | TRBV6-1 | CASFGVYGYTF | TGTGCCAGCTTTGGGGTCTATGGCTACACCTTC
TRBJ2-7 | . | . | TRBV5-1 | CASSLAEREYEQYF | TGCGCCAGCAGCTTGGCGGAACGGGAATACGAGCAGTACTTC
TRBJ2-7 | few | TRBD2 | TRBV28 | CASSRTLAGAFYEQYF | TGTGCCAGCAGTCGGACCTTAGCGGGAGCCTTCTACGAGCAGTACTTC
TRBJ1-1 | . | . | TRBV5-1 | CASSLLGHTEAFF | TGCGCCAGCAGCCTGTTGGGGCACACTGAAGCTTTCTTT
TRBJ2-2 | many | . | TRBV7-3 | CASSSTAANTGELFF | TGTGCCAGCAGCTCGACAGCTGCGAACACCGGGGAGCTGTTTTTT
TRBJ2-7 | many | TRBD2 | TRBV6-5 | CASTSSGNHEQYF | TGTGCCAGCACCTCTAGCGGGAACCACGAGCAGTACTTC
TRBJ1-5 | . | . | TRBV7-2 | CASSLARDSNQPQHF | TGTGCCAGCAGCTTAGCCCGGGACAGCAATCAGCCCCAGCATTTT
TRBJ2-7 | . | . | TRBV7-9 | CASSARASYEQYF | TGTGCCAGCAGTGCGAGGGCCTCCTACGAGCAGTACTTC
TRBJ1-5 | many | TRBD1 | TRBV5-8 | CASSLRDSCHQPQHF | TGTGCCAGCAGCCTACGGGACAGTTGCCATCAGCCCCAGCATTTT
TRBJ2-7 | . | TRBD1 | TRBV9 | CASSPSTGPKEQYF | TGTGCCAGCAGCCCGTCGACAGGGCCGAAGGAGCAGTACTTC
TRBJ2-7 | many | TRBD2 | TRBV20-1 | CSAGRGAGYEQYF | TGCAGTGCCGGGAGGGGAGCGGGCTACGAGCAGTACTTC
TRBJ2-5 | . | TRBD1 | TRBV2 | CASSMDRGGIETQYF | TGTGCCAGCAGTATGGACAGGGGAGGCATAGAGACCCAGTACTTC
TRBJ2-5 | . | TRBD1 | TRBV20-1 | CSARAGTGGEETQYF | TGCAGTGCTAGAGCCGGGACAGGGGGCGAGGAGACCCAGTACTTC
TRBJ1-4 | . | TRBD1 | TRBV4-2 | CASSQEPGQGKVF | TGTGCCAGCAGCCAAGAACCGGGACAGGGTAAGGTTTTT
TRBJ1-2 | many | . | TRBV7-9 | CASSFYAAYNYGYTF | TGTGCCAGCAGCTTCTACGCCGCCTATAACTATGGCTACACCTTC
TRBJ2-6 | many | . | TRBV5-1 | CASSIAGWAGANVLTF | TGCGCCAGCAGCATCGCGGGGTGGGCCGGGGCCAACGTCCTGACTTTC
TRBJ1-1 | few | . | TRBV28 | CALLGWSTEAFF | TGTGCCTTGTTAGGGTGGAGCACTGAAGCTTTCTTT
TRBJ2-7 | many | . | TRBV7-9 | CASSLASDYSYEQYF | TGTGCCAGCAGCTTAGCGTCGGATTACTCCTACGAGCAGTACTTC
TRBJ2-7 | . | . | TRBV11-2 | CASSLVGVAYEQYF | TGTGCCAGCAGCTTAGTGGGGGTAGCGTACGAGCAGTACTTC
TRBJ1-2 | . | TRBD1 | TRBV9 | CASSRTRDRGLYGYTF | TGTGCCAGCAGCCGGACCCGGGACAGGGGGCTTTATGGCTACACCTTC
TRBJ1-1 | . | TRBD1 | TRBV10-3 | CATDTTGARTEAFF | TGTGCCACCGATACTACAGGGGCGCGGACTGAAGCTTTCTTT
TRBJ2-7 | . | . | TRBV7-8 | CASSSGRGEQRSYEQYF | TGTGCCAGCAGCTCCGGTCGCGGGGAGCAGCGCTCCTACGAGCAGTACTTC
TRBJ2-7 | many | . | TRBV2 | CASSERRNEQYF | TGTGCCAGCAGTGAACGCAGAAACGAGCAGTACTTC
TRBJ2-5 | many | . | TRBV12-3/TRBV12-4 | CASSSQGRLGQETQYF | TGTGCCAGCAGTTCCCAGGGGCGTTTGGGCCAAGAGACCCAGTACTTC
TRBJ2-7 | many | TRBD2 | TRBV7-3 | CASSSSPSGVYEQYF | TGTGCCAGCAGCTCCTCGCCTAGCGGGGTATACGAGCAGTACTTC
TRBJ2-7 | many | . | TRBV7-9 | CASSIRFGSSQEQYF | TGTGCCAGCAGTATTAGGTTTGGGTCGTCTCAGGAGCAGTACTTC
TRBJ1-5 | once | . | TRBV3-1 | CASSHGGQGQPQHF | TGTGCCAGCAGCCATGGGGGGCAGGGTCAGCCCCAGCATTTT
TRBJ2-2 | once | TRBD1 | TRBV7-8 | CASSFRDSPATGELFF | TGTGCCAGCAGCTTCAGGGACAGTCCGGCGACCGGGGAGCTGTTTTTT
TRBJ2-2 | many | . | TRBV9 | CASSVPQGRANTGELFF | TGTGCCAGCAGCGTACCCCAGGGACGCGCGAACACCGGGGAGCTGTTTTTT
TRBJ1-2 | . | . | TRBV7-9 | CASSGSRDGGQDGYTF | TGTGCCAGCAGCGGATCCCGGGACGGGGGACAAGATGGCTACACCTTC
TRBJ1-1 | many | . | TRBV7-9 | CASINREGHTEAFF | TGTGCCAGCATCAACAGGGAGGGTCACACTGAAGCTTTCTTT
TRBJ1-3 | many | . | TRBV12-3/TRBV12-4 | CASSLYRGNTIYF | TGTGCCAGCAGTTTGTATCGGGGAAACACCATATATTTT
TRBJ1-1 | . | . | TRBV14 | CASSQDFRGTEAFF | TGTGCCAGCAGCCAAGACTTCCGAGGCACTGAAGCTTTCTTT
TRBJ1-2 | few | . | TRBV7-6 | CASSLGTIYGYTF | TGTGCCAGCAGCCTCGGGACCATCTATGGCTACACCTTC